Following are 11 T cell receptor beta chains from one sample sequenced in a study of early T cells in non-severe SARS-CoV-2 infection. MiXCR was run by TCRdb on the 5' RACE reads, yielding one entry per CDR3 protein. The sample carries about 110,000 distinct CDR3 sequences, 9.5% to 13% recorded once. Specimen: whole blood. The receptors come from an adult who was a healthcare worker with PCR-confirmed SARS-CoV-2 infection or an uninfected control (not recorded which).

The chain uses TRBV29-1 and TRBJ2-1; 8 nucleotides agree with TRBD1. The CDR3 sequence is 11 residues long. CDR1 and CDR2 from the germline V gene are SQVTM and ANQGSEA. V was pared by 7 bases and J by 14 bases, with 10 bases of the junction left unmatched. CDR3: CSGRGQGWEFF. As DNA, the CDR3 is TGCAGCGGTCGCGGACAGGGATGGGAGTTCTTC.

This clonotype was observed a few times. This chain connects TRBV29-1 to TRBJ2-3; possibly TRBD2 for D (6 bases). The CDR3 is made up of 14 amino acids. The V and J ends lost 3 bases and 4 bases respectively, with 14 bases between them. In germline, CDR1 is SQVTM, CDR2 ANQGSEA. For the CDR3, the DNA is TGCAGCGTTGAGGGGGGTAAGAGCGCAGATACGCAGTATTTT. It translates to CSVEGGKSADTQYF.

This clonotype was observed a handful of times. The genes are TRBV2 and TRBJ2-5, with D perhaps given as TRBD1 or TRBD2 (5 bases each). Germline CDR1 SNHLY, CDR2 FYNNEI. CDR3 length equals 15 residues. The germline V and J ends were trimmed by 1 base and 2 bases, with 11 bases remaining between them. In DNA, the CDR3 is TGTGCCAGCAGTGAAGAGAGGGGACCTCAAGAGACCCAGTACTTC. This translates into CASSEERGPQETQYF.

As regards this clonotype: One junction end does not reproduce the germline sequence, and a read error may be involved. The genes are TRBV24-1 and TRBJ2-7; D remains unclear. This CDR3 spans 15 amino acids. Germline-derived CDR1 and CDR2 are KGHDR and SFDVKD. The CDR3 protein is CVTSDTTGPSMRQYF. Written as DNA, the CDR3 is TGTGTCACCAGTGATACCACCGGGCCCTCGATGCGGCAGTACTTC.

This clonotype was detected only a few times. The CDR3 DNA reads TGTGCCAGCAGCTTAGGCGAGGTACAGGGTTTTGGCTCTGGAAACACCATATATTTT. It is translated as CASSLGEVQGFGSGNTIYF. J is TRBJ1-3 and V is TRBV7-8; the D gene is possibly TRBD1 (6 bases). CDR1 SGHVS and CDR2 FQNEAQ come from the germline V gene. Trimming took off 1 base at V and 0 bases at J, with 19 bases between the two ends. This CDR3 is built from 19 residues.

In its sample, this clonotype was seen many times. V is TRBV20-1 and J is TRBJ2-5, with D tentatively TRBD2 (6 bases). V was cut by 0 bases and J by 5 bases, with 10 bases left in between. Germline CDR1 is DFQATT and CDR2 is SNEGSKA (reference sequence). The CDR3 runs to 13 residues. CDR3 in amino acids: CSARDAGSETQYF. The CDR3 DNA follows: TGCAGTGCTAGAGATGCGGGGTCTGAGACCCAGTACTTC.

This chain links TRBV3-1 with TRBJ2-6; TRBD2 might be the D (6 bases). CDR1 and CDR2 (germline): LGHDT, YNNKEL (reference sequence). With 1 base removed from V and 5 bases from J, the gap between germline ends came to 18 bases. The CDR3 contains 18 residues. CDR3 nucleotide sequence: TGTGCCAGCAGCCAAGTTCGACTAGAGCCTCTCTGGGCCAACGTCCTGACTTTC. Translating it yields CASSQVRLEPLWANVLTF.

Ten or more counts support this clonotype. The V call is TRBV5-1, the J call TRBJ1-1; no clear D. Germline lookup yields CDR1 SGHRS and CDR2 YFSETQ. V lost 4 bases, J lost 1 base, and 8 bases lay in between. The CDR3 is made up of 13 amino acids. This CDR3 reads CASSNYGNTEAFF. CDR3 in DNA: TGCGCCAGCAGCAATTACGGGAACACTGAAGCTTTCTTT.

This clonotype was detected many times. V usage is TRBV11-2 and J usage is TRBJ2-1; tentatively, D is TRBD2 (6 bases). Germline CDR1 SGHAT, CDR2 FQNNGV. There are 15 residues in the CDR3. V was clipped by 3 bases and J by 4 bases, with 13 bases between them. The CDR3 coding sequence is TGTGCCAGCAGCTTTCGAGGGGCGGGATACAATGAGCAGTTCTTC. Translating it yields CASSFRGAGYNEQFF.

The sample holds a few counts of this clonotype. J is TRBJ2-1 and V is TRBV7-9, with TRBD2 matching over 7 bases. The CDR3 has 16 residues. V dropped 4 bases and J dropped 0; count of bases not matched to a gene: 6. Looked up from germline, CDR1 is SEHNR and CDR2 is FQNEAQ (reference sequence). The CDR3 reads CASSSVAGISYNEQFF. The CDR3 DNA reads as TGTGCCAGCAGCTCCGTAGCGGGTATCTCCTACAATGAGCAGTTCTTC.

This clonotype showed up many times. For the CDR3, the DNA is TGCAGTGCCATCGGACTAGCGGGGGTCTACGAGCAGTACTTC. Translated: CSAIGLAGVYEQYF. V usage is TRBV20-1 and J usage is TRBJ2-7, with 13 nucleotides matching TRBD2. The CDR3 has 14 amino acids. Germline CDR1 reads DFQATT; CDR2 reads SNEGSKA (reference sequence). Trimming at V came to 6 bases and at J to 3 bases, leaving 5 bases not matched to a gene.